This entry is about one T cell receptor (beta chain). Punch biopsies of lesional scalp, plus peripheral blood, were taken from alopecia areata patients. Starting from PBMCs, sorting isolated CD4+ and CD8+ T cells. The germline V gene has CDR1 KGHSH and CDR2 LQKENI. Trimming cost V 0 bases and J 0 bases, with 2 bases left between them. The CDR3 consists of 13 residues. The entry originates in a study of CD8+ T cells in alopecia areata. Turning to the study itself: Administration of oral tofacitinib to treated patients was at 5 to 10 mg twice daily.

RNA was isolated and reverse transcribed to cDNA, the sequencing template. Some clones are missing from TCRdb's copy, which holds only in-frame ones; the method was immunoSEQ multiplex PCR. The table lists 100,000 to 150,000 clones, almost 50% of them singletons, with approximately 18% in the top ten. The clonotype was recovered from a human donor with alopecia areata. V gene TRBV18 combines with J gene TRBJ2-5; D not resolved. Sequencing was performed on CD8+ T cells sorted from blood, taken at week 0. CDR3 protein: CASSPPYQETQYF. DNA of the CDR3: TGTGCCAGCTCACCACCGTACCAAGAGACCCAGTACTTC.